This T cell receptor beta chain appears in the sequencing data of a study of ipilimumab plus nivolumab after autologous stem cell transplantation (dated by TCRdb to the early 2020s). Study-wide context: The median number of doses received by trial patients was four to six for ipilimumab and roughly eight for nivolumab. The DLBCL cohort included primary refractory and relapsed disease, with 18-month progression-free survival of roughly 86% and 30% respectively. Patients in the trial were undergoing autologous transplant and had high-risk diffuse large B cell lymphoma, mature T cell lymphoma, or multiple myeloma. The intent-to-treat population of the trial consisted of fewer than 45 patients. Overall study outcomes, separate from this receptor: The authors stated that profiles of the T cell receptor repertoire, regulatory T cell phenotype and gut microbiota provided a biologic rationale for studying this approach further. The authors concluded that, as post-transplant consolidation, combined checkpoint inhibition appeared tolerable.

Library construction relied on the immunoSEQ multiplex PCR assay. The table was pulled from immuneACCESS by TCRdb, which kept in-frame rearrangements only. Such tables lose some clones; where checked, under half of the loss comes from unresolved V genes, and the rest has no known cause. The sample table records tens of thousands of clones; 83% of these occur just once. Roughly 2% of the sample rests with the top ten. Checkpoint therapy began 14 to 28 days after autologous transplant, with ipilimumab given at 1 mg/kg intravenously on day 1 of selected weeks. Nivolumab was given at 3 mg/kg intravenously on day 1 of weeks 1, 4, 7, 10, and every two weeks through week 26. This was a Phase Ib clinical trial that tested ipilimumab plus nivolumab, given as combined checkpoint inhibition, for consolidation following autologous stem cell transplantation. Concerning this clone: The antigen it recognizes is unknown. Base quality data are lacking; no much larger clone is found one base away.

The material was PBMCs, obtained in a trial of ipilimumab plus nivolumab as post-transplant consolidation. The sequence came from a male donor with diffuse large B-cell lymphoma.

This receptor has the CDR3 CATSRDQGFFTDTQYF. DNA sequence: TGTGCCACCAGCAGAGATCAGGGGTTTTTCACAGATACGCAGTATTTT. The chain is made from TRBV15 and TRBJ2-3; a tentative D call is TRBD1 (6 bases match). The germline V gene encodes CDR1 LNHNV and CDR2 YYDKDF (reference sequence). A distance of 12 bases separates the germline ends of V and J, which lose 0 bases and 2 bases respectively. Including the terminal cysteine and phenylalanine, the CDR3 comprises 16 residues. Only CDR3 DNA remains: 48 bases, in frame from the first base.